This T cell receptor (beta chain) originates from a study of stem cell transplantation in POMP-related autoinflammatory disease. As for the study in general: Impaired MHC class I-dependent CD8+ differentiation was hypothesized from defective thymoproteasomes. Neutrophil and platelet engraftment from the graft donor was 100% through one year after transplant. Before transplant, CD4+ T cells skewed naive and CD8+ proportions were low. Regarding the study as a whole: Patients with PRAID showed a restricted number of unique TRB V-J gene pairings.

The method was immunoSEQ multiplex PCR; TCRdb's version includes in-frame clones alone and lacks a portion of them. The sample includes tens of thousands of clones, approximately 90% of them seen just once. V lost 5 bases, J lost 15 bases, and 15 bases lay in between. The CDR3 spans 11 residues. CDR1 is MNHEY, CDR2 SVGAGI, per germline. Turning to this clone: As yet, its antigen is unknown.

The chain joins TRBV6-5 to TRBJ2-3; D not certain. The sequence was collected from a human patient with POMP-related autoinflammation and immune dysregulation (PRAID). T cells may partly derive from the graft donor. The specimen was CD4+ T cells from PBMCs, collected after stem cell transplantation. The CDR3 spells CASSNGVARYF. Written as DNA, the CDR3 is TGTGCCAGCAGTAATGGAGTGGCCCGTTATTTT.